This T cell receptor beta chain was sequenced during a study of cytomegalovirus exposure and HLA in healthy donors. Study observations and caveats: Reports state that TCR beta sequences accurately predicted most subjects' HLA-A and HLA-B alleles. TRBV6-2, TRBV6-3 and some other V segments were excluded as indistinguishable. The presence/absence work took it that sequencing depth was about the same across donors.

As for this clone: Its specificity is not known.

The CDR3 runs to 12 residues. In germline, CDR1 is SGHAT, CDR2 FQNNGV. The V and J ends lost 3 bases and 10 bases respectively, with 10 bases between them. Primers for the PCR totalled 60 Vbeta and 13 Jbeta. TCRdb's table, derived via immunoSEQ multiplex PCR, lists solely in-frame clones and lacks some. This sample has roughly 180,000 clones; about four fifths occur once, and the top ten carry approximately 2.9%. This chain uses TRBV11-2 with TRBJ2-1; possible D gene TRBD2, 5 bases. The sequence was obtained from a female donor in good health and CMV-seronegative. The sequenced material came from PBMCs. The CDR3 loop is CASSFSSREQFF. The CDR3 DNA sequence: TGTGCCAGCAGCTTTTCTAGCAGGGAGCAGTTCTTC.